The clone carrying this T cell receptor (beta chain) came up many times. Its antigen is unknown. Specified time point: persistent/refractory GD, antithyroid drugs over 5 years with positive TRAb. Extracted RNA from PBMCs served as the source of the TCR library. As a group, patients came from one endocrinology department in Xi'an, China. Blood from the periphery, approximately 9 milliliters in all, was drawn into EDTA tubes. This specimen comes from a study of regulatory T cells in long-lasting Graves disease. Libraries of TCR beta came from iRepertoire HTBI primers plus Arm-PCR of CDR3 regions. TCRdb reprocessed the multiplex PCR reads with MiXCR, giving one entry per CDR3 protein. The table shows roughly 500,000 distinct CDR3 sequences, with around a fifth occurring only once. The study's findings and limits: TRBV28 was favored in persistent disease, as were TRBJ1-2 and TRBJ2-5. New patients shared fewer public clonotypes (about 1,000) than persistent patients did (approximately 3,000).

Germline trimming cut 0 bases from V and 7 bases from J; bases unmatched to any gene: 6. There are 15 residues in the CDR3. The germline gives CDR1 GTSNPN, CDR2 SVGIG (reference sequence). The gene calls are TRBV30 and TRBJ1-6, with 7 bases fitting TRBD1. The source of this sequence is a female donor with Graves disease. The sample consisted of peripheral blood mononuclear cells (PBMCs), taken when the disease was refractory, from a patient treated with antithyroid drugs. This CDR3 reads CAWSVRGTVNSPLHF. The CDR3 DNA sequence: TGTGCCTGGAGTGTACGAGGGACAGTAAATTCACCCCTCCACTTT.